This is a list of T cell receptor beta chains from one sample in a study of early T cells in non-severe SARS-CoV-2 infection. Each CDR3 protein is one row after TCRdb ran MiXCR on the 5' RACE reads. Of tens of thousands of distinct CDR3 sequences listed, 7% to 10% are singletons. Specimen: whole blood. These receptors were collected from an adult who was a healthcare worker with PCR-confirmed SARS-CoV-2 infection or an uninfected control (not recorded which). Both conserved end residues are part of each CDR3. A D gene is named only where the DNA matches it firmly. Clone size is stated in some rows and not others, as once, few, many or a class when expanded.

DNA: TGTGCCAGCAGTCAACTCGGACGGCTTCTGAACACTGAAGCTTTCTTT; CDR3: CASSQLGRLLNTEAFF; size: many; J: TRBJ1-1; V: TRBV28; D: .
DNA: TGCGCCAGCAGCCAAGATCGGGGGACAGTGGGTAAGCCCCAGCATTTT; CDR3: CASSQDRGTVGKPQHF; size: many; J: TRBJ1-5; V: TRBV4-3; D: TRBD1
DNA: TGTGCCAGCAGCCGATCAACCGGAGGTCGAGAGACCCAGTACTTC; CDR3: CASSRSTGGRETQYF; size: many; J: TRBJ2-5; V: TRBV7-9; D: .
DNA: TGTGCCAGCAGCTCAGGGAGATGGGGCGAGCAGTACTTC; CDR3: CASSSGRWGEQYF; size: many; J: TRBJ2-7; V: TRBV7-6; D: .
DNA: TGTGCCAGCAGCATTTTCCCCCGAGGCTTCACTGAAGTTTTCTTT; CDR3: CASSIFPRGFTEVFF; size: many; J: TRBJ1-1; V: TRBV7-2; D: .
DNA: TGTGCCAGCAGCTCCACCCGGGGACAGACCCAGTACTTC; CDR3: CASSSTRGQTQYF; size: many; J: TRBJ2-5; V: TRBV7-3; D: .
DNA: TGTGCCAGCAGCTTCGGAAGACGGGGATACTACAATGAGCAGTTCTTC; CDR3: CASSFGRRGYYNEQFF; size: many; J: TRBJ2-1; V: TRBV11-2; D: .
DNA: TGTGCCAGCAGTATATGGGACAGGGAAGGTCAGCCCCAGCATTTT; CDR3: CASSIWDREGQPQHF; size: .; J: TRBJ1-5; V: TRBV5-6; D: TRBD1
DNA: TGTGCCAGCAGTCTGGACGGCTATAATTCACCCCTCCACTTT; CDR3: CASSLDGYNSPLHF; size: many; J: TRBJ1-6; V: TRBV7-2; D: .
DNA: TGTGCCAGCAGCCAAGGGACACGGAGAAATTCACCCCTCCACTTT; CDR3: CASSQGTRRNSPLHF; size: once; J: TRBJ1-6; V: TRBV3-1; D: .
DNA: TGTGCCAGCAGCGAGCTAAGAATCGAAAAACTGTTTTTT; CDR3: CASSELRIEKLFF; size: many; J: TRBJ1-4; V: TRBV6-6; D: .
DNA: TGCGCCAGCAGTCCGGAGTCTGGGCGGATCAGCTCCTACGAGCAGTACTTC; CDR3: CASSPESGRISSYEQYF; size: many; J: TRBJ2-7; V: TRBV5-1; D: .
DNA: TGTGCCAGCGGGCCGGGGGGCGCGGATGAAAAACTGTTTTTT; CDR3: CASGPGGADEKLFF; size: many; J: TRBJ1-4; V: TRBV12-3/TRBV12-4; D: .
DNA: TGTGCCAGCAGACCCCTCGGCGGGGAGCTGTTTTTT; CDR3: CASRPLGGELFF; size: many; J: TRBJ2-2; V: TRBV3-1; D: .
DNA: TGTGCCAGCAGCGTACAGACAGCCTCGGTCACCGGGGAGCTGTTTTTT; CDR3: CASSVQTASVTGELFF; size: .; J: TRBJ2-2; V: TRBV9; D: .
DNA: TGTGCCAGCAGCTTAGTTTACAACTACGAGCAGTACTTC; CDR3: CASSLVYNYEQYF; size: many; J: TRBJ2-7; V: TRBV7-2; D: .
DNA: TGTGCCAGCAGCTCCACGGGGACTAGCGGGAGGGGTAATGAGCAGTTCTTC; CDR3: CASSSTGTSGRGNEQFF; size: few; J: TRBJ2-1; V: TRBV7-9; D: TRBD2
DNA: TGTGCCTGGAGGTCAGGGAGGAACACTGAAGCTTTCTTT; CDR3: CAWRSGRNTEAFF; size: many; J: TRBJ1-1; V: TRBV30; D: .
DNA: TGTGCCAGCAGTGCCACTACAGGGGGAAACACCATATATTTT; CDR3: CASSATTGGNTIYF; size: many; J: TRBJ1-3; V: TRBV2; D: .
DNA: TGTGCCAGTAGAGGGACAGAATACCAAGAGACCCAGTACTTC; CDR3: CASRGTEYQETQYF; size: many; J: TRBJ2-5; V: TRBV19; D: TRBD1
DNA: TGCGCCAGCAGCTTGGCCGGTGCACAAGGCTATGAGCAGTTCTTC; CDR3: CASSLAGAQGYEQFF; size: few; J: TRBJ2-1; V: TRBV5-1; D: .
DNA: TGTGCCAGCAGCCCGGGCGGGGGAGGCACAGATACGCAGTATTTT; CDR3: CASSPGGGGTDTQYF; size: many; J: TRBJ2-3; V: TRBV5-6; D: TRBD2
DNA: TGTGCCAGCAGTATAGCGGGGGGGTTCTACAATGAGCAGTTCTTC; CDR3: CASSIAGGFYNEQFF; size: few; J: TRBJ2-1; V: TRBV2; D: TRBD2
DNA: TGTGCCAGCAGCTTAGAGAGTCCCTACGAGCAGTACTTC; CDR3: CASSLESPYEQYF; size: .; J: TRBJ2-7; V: TRBV7-6; D: .
DNA: TGTGCCAGCCTCCGGGACAGGGGTTACAATGAGCAGTTCTTC; CDR3: CASLRDRGYNEQFF; size: .; J: TRBJ2-1; V: TRBV28; D: TRBD1
DNA: TGTGCCAGCAGCCTCTTCAAACGGACTAGCTACCCAGATACGCAGTATTTT; CDR3: CASSLFKRTSYPDTQYF; size: few; J: TRBJ2-3; V: TRBV7-2; D: TRBD2
DNA: TGTGCCAGCAGCTCACCCGGAGCCCACGAGCAGTACTTC; CDR3: CASSSPGAHEQYF; size: .; J: TRBJ2-7; V: TRBV5-6; D: .
DNA: TGCAGCGTTGAAGATAATATCGCCGGGGAGCTGTTTTTT; CDR3: CSVEDNIAGELFF; size: once; J: TRBJ2-2; V: TRBV29-1; D: .
DNA: TGTGCCAGCAGCTTACTAGCCTACGAGCAGTACTTC; CDR3: CASSLLAYEQYF; size: many; J: TRBJ2-7; V: TRBV7-2; D: .
DNA: TGTGCCAGCCGTGCGACAGTTGATGGCTACACCTTC; CDR3: CASRATVDGYTF; size: .; J: TRBJ1-2; V: TRBV6-2/TRBV6-3; D: .
DNA: TGTGCCAGCAGCGTAGCTGTGAACACTGAAGCTTTCTTT; CDR3: CASSVAVNTEAFF; size: many; J: TRBJ1-1; V: TRBV9; D: .
DNA: TGTGCCTGGAACGGCTTACAAGAGACCCAGTACTTC; CDR3: CAWNGLQETQYF; size: many; J: TRBJ2-5; V: TRBV30; D: .
DNA: TGTGCCAGCAGTTCCAACCTCGGTGAAAAACTGTTTTTT; CDR3: CASSSNLGEKLFF; size: .; J: TRBJ1-4; V: TRBV6-5; D: .
DNA: TGTGCCAGCATAGATGGACAGGGTGAAACTGAAGCTTTCTTT; CDR3: CASIDGQGETEAFF; size: many; J: TRBJ1-1; V: TRBV6-6; D: TRBD1
DNA: TGCGCCAGCAGCTGGGGGACTAGCGGGAGCTACGAGCAGTACTTC; CDR3: CASSWGTSGSYEQYF; size: many; J: TRBJ2-7; V: TRBV5-1; D: TRBD2
DNA: TGTGCCAGCAGTTGGTCGGGGGGGGAGACCCAGTACTTC; CDR3: CASSWSGGETQYF; size: many; J: TRBJ2-5; V: TRBV6-2/TRBV6-3; D: TRBD2
DNA: TGTGCCTTGGACAGGGTTGATTCACCCCTCCACTTT; CDR3: CALDRVDSPLHF; size: many; J: TRBJ1-6; V: TRBV30; D: TRBD1
DNA: TGCAGTGCTAAGACAAGCTCCTATAATTCACCCCTCCACTTT; CDR3: CSAKTSSYNSPLHF; size: .; J: TRBJ1-6; V: TRBV20-1; D: .
DNA: TGTGCCAGCAGCTTAGCGCCCTCCCCCTCCTACGAGCAGTACTTC; CDR3: CASSLAPSPSYEQYF; size: .; J: TRBJ2-7; V: TRBV7-9; D: .
DNA: TGTGCCAGCAGAAACAGACAGGCTCTCCACGAGCAGTACTTC; CDR3: CASRNRQALHEQYF; size: many; J: TRBJ2-7; V: TRBV27; D: .
DNA: TGTGCCAGCAGCTTAGCTGGCCCAGCCTACGAGCAGTACTTC; CDR3: CASSLAGPAYEQYF; size: many; J: TRBJ2-7; V: TRBV13; D: .
DNA: TGTGCCTGGGGAACCACAGCTGGAAACACCATATATTTT; CDR3: CAWGTTAGNTIYF; size: many; J: TRBJ1-3; V: TRBV30; D: .
DNA: TGTGCCACCAGACGCGAGGCGGGAGCAGATACGCAGTATTTT; CDR3: CATRREAGADTQYF; size: .; J: TRBJ2-3; V: TRBV15; D: TRBD2
DNA: TGCGCCAGCAGCTTGGAGAGGCAGGGAATGGCTTTCTTT; CDR3: CASSLERQGMAFF; size: many; J: TRBJ1-1; V: TRBV5-1; D: .
DNA: TGTGCCAGCAGTCGACTAGCGGGAGAGATTAATGAGCAGTTCTTC; CDR3: CASSRLAGEINEQFF; size: many; J: TRBJ2-1; V: TRBV6-5; D: TRBD2
DNA: TGTGCCAGCAGGATGACCGGAGGTGGGGTCGGCGAGCAGTACTTC; CDR3: CASRMTGGGVGEQYF; size: .; J: TRBJ2-7; V: TRBV6-5; D: .
DNA: TGTGCCAGTACCAACCCTCGGGGGACAGGGGGTTTTGGGGCCAACGTCCTGACTTTC; CDR3: CASTNPRGTGGFGANVLTF; size: .; J: TRBJ2-6; V: TRBV19; D: TRBD1
DNA: TGTGCCAGCAGTTACTCGTTCAGGGGAGGTGGCAATCAGCCCCAGCATTTT; CDR3: CASSYSFRGGGNQPQHF; size: many; J: TRBJ1-5; V: TRBV6-5; D: .
DNA: TGTGCCAGCAGCTTAGAAGGGACTAGCGGGTACAATGAGCAGTTCTTC; CDR3: CASSLEGTSGYNEQFF; size: many; J: TRBJ2-1; V: TRBV11-3; D: TRBD2
DNA: TGCAGTGCCGACCGGGGAAGCACAGATACGCAGTATTTT; CDR3: CSADRGSTDTQYF; size: many; J: TRBJ2-3; V: TRBV20-1; D: .